This entry lists 29 T cell receptor beta chains sequenced from one sample in a study of T cell repertoires in cytomegalovirus infection. One entry per CDR3 protein, called by TCRdb with MiXCR from the reads. The sample yields 250,000 to 300,000 distinct CDR3 sequences, about 25% seen once. Specimen: PBMCs. The origin of the receptors is a human donor in good health (CMV status not recorded). Some clones in this sample may be carry-over from other donors' samples.

This clonotype was detected only a few times. The chain links TRBV10-3 to TRBJ1-1, with a weak D call TRBD1 (5 bases). The CDR3 contains 13 residues. Germline CDR1 and CDR2: ENHRY and SYGVKD. Trimming removed 9 bases at V and 4 bases at J, with 15 bases between. The CDR3 DNA is TGTGCCATAGGAGAGGGACGGGGCACTGAAGCTTTCTTT. It specifies CAIGEGRGTEAFF.

This clonotype has more than one count but fewer than ten. V is TRBV23-1 and J is TRBJ2-7, with D uncertain. TRBV23-1 is identified as an open reading frame with a role that is uncertain. The CDR3 covers 11 residues. Trimming cost V 3 bases and J 4 bases, with 4 bases left between them. DNA for the CDR3: TGCGCCAGCAGTCATGGATACGAGCAGTACTTC. Its protein product is CASSHGYEQYF.

J is TRBJ1-2 and V is TRBV28; 9 nucleotides match TRBD1. Germline CDR1 reads MDHEN; CDR2 reads SYDVKM. With V trimmed by 5 bases and J by 5 bases, 6 bases remained unmatched. The CDR3 runs to 14 residues. The CDR3 is CASSLAGTGYGYTF. For the CDR3, the DNA is TGTGCCAGCAGTCTTGCCGGGACAGGGTATGGCTACACCTTC.

J is TRBJ2-3 and V is TRBV7-9; 8 bases line up with TRBD2. Trimming removed 1 base from V and 4 bases from J; junction bases left unmatched: 4. The V gene's germline CDR1 is SEHNR and CDR2 FQNEAQ (reference sequence). This CDR3 contains 15 residues. DNA for the CDR3: TGTGCCAGCAGCTTAGTGCGGGAGGACGCAGATACGCAGTATTTT. This translates into CASSLVREDADTQYF.

V usage is TRBV7-6 and J usage is TRBJ2-7; TRBD1 matches at 7 bases. The CDR3 length is 14 residues. Per the germline V gene, CDR1 is SGHVS and CDR2 is FNYEAQ. V was clipped by 5 bases and J by 3 bases; unmatched bases: 7. CDR3 loop: CASSNRGLSYEQYF. CDR3 bases: TGTGCCAGCAGCAACAGGGGTTTGAGCTACGAGCAGTACTTC.

This rearrangement joins TRBV28 to TRBJ1-5; TRBD1 might be the D (5 bases). Germline V gene data show CDR1 as MDHEN and CDR2 as SYDVKM. With 5 bases removed from V and 3 bases from J, the gap between germline ends came to 11 bases. This CDR3 is built from 14 residues. The CDR3 DNA is TGTGCCAGCAGTCAAACAGGTTTCAATCAGCCCCAGCATTTT. It encodes CASSQTGFNQPQHF.

The CDR3 reads CASSLGHTSGARETQYF. The CDR3 region has the DNA TGTGCCAGCAGCCTGGGGCACACTAGCGGGGCCAGAGAGACCCAGTACTTC. The chain recombines TRBV6-5 with TRBJ2-5; TRBD2 aligns across 10 bases. The V gene end was trimmed by 6 bases and the J gene end by 4 bases; junction bases not matched to a gene: 14. Per the germline V gene, CDR1 is MNHEY and CDR2 is SVGAGI. The CDR3 runs to 17 residues.

In this sample, this clonotype turned up once. The V gene is TRBV7-2, the J gene TRBJ1-4; tentatively, D is TRBD1 (5 bases). This CDR3 contains 15 residues. Germline assignment: CDR1 SGHTA and CDR2 FQGNSA. V was clipped by 1 base and J by 7 bases, with 13 bases between them. CDR3 DNA: TGTGCCAGCAGCTTAGAAGCAGGGTGGGGTGAAAAACTGTTTTTT. It encodes CASSLEAGWGEKLFF.

This clonotype showed up just a few times. The V gene is TRBV11-2, the J gene TRBJ1-1; 7 bases map to TRBD1. Trimming took 4 bases from V and 0 from J; bases not matched to a gene: 5. Germline CDR1 reads SGHAT; CDR2 reads FQNNGV. The CDR3 is made up of 15 amino acids. The CDR3 reads CASSSNRGMNTEAFF. CDR3 DNA sequence: TGTGCCAGCAGCTCGAACAGGGGAATGAACACTGAAGCTTTCTTT. The full variable domain, its missing parts supplied by reference TRBV11-2 and TRBJ1-1, is EAGVAQSPRYKIIEKRQSVAFWCNPISGHATLYWYQQILGQGPKLLIQFQNNGVVDDSQLPKDRFSAERLKGVDSTLKIQPAKLEDSAVYLCASSSNRGMNTEAFFGQGTRLTVV.

This clonotype was observed a handful of times. The chain is built from TRBV12-3 or TRBV12-4 and TRBJ1-2; a weak D match, TRBD1 (5 bases). CDR3 size: 13 residues. The V end was cut by 2 bases, the J end by 8 bases, with 12 bases between. The CDR3: CASSLSPEGGYTF. The CDR3 bases are TGTGCCAGCAGTTTATCCCCCGAGGGGGGCTACACCTTC.

This clonotype was counted a few times. This chain joins TRBV5-1 and TRBJ2-3; D unresolved. Looked up from germline, CDR1 is SGHRS and CDR2 is YFSETQ. V gave up 2 bases and J gave up 3 bases, with 10 bases separating them. This CDR3 contains 14 residues. CDR3 nucleotide sequence: TGCGCCAGCAGCTTCGAGAGTACAACAGATACGCAGTATTTT. Encoded protein: CASSFESTTDTQYF. The entire variable domain, with the rest obtained from reference TRBV5-1 and TRBJ2-3, is as follows: KAGVTQTPRYLIKTRGQQVTLSCSPISGHRSVSWYQQTPGQGLQFLFEYFSETQRNKGNFPGRFSGRQFSNSRSEMNVSTLELGDSALYLCASSFESTTDTQYFGPGTRLTVL.

The chain links TRBV7-2 to TRBJ2-3; weak D call: TRBD2 (6 bases). This CDR3 region has 13 residues. CDR1 and CDR2 from the germline V gene are SGHTA and FQGNSA. Trimming cost V 6 bases and J 2 bases, with 9 bases left between them. CDR3 sequence (DNA): TGTGCCAGCAGACGGACTAACACAGATACGCAGTATTTT. This sequence encodes CASRRTNTDTQYF.

The V call is TRBV5-1, the J call TRBJ1-1; TRBD1 is a possible D gene (5 bases). V was cut by 3 bases and J by 3 bases, with 12 bases left in between. Germline V CDR1 and CDR2: SGHRS, YFSETQ. The CDR3 sequence is 14 residues long. This CDR3 is CASSSQGWDTEAFF. In DNA, the CDR3 is TGCGCCAGCAGCTCCCAGGGTTGGGACACTGAAGCTTTCTTT.

V and J are TRBV7-2 and TRBJ2-1, with 9 nucleotides matching TRBD2. CDR3 length equals 16 residues. With V trimmed by 2 bases and J by 6 bases, 8 bases remained unmatched. The germline gives CDR1 SGHTA, CDR2 FQGNSA. The CDR3 loop is CASSLTLAGGGNEQFF. Here the CDR3 DNA reads TGTGCCAGCAGCTTAACACTAGCGGGTGGCGGCAATGAGCAGTTCTTC.

This clonotype was counted between two and nine times. The rearrangement joins TRBV6-2 or TRBV6-3 to TRBJ2-1; TRBD2 aligns across 8 bases. The J segment lost 0 bases and the V segment lost 7 bases, leaving 14 bases of the junction unmatched. The CDR3 is 18 residues long. Per the germline V gene, CDR1 is MNHEY and CDR2 is SVGEGT. The CDR3 nucleotides are TGTGCCAGCACTAAGCGTGGCGGGAGGATGAGCTCCTACAATGAGCAGTTCTTC. Encoded protein: CASTKRGGRMSSYNEQFF.

The chain has TRBV28 and TRBJ1-2; D is possibly TRBD1 (6 bases). Germline V gene data show CDR1 as MDHEN and CDR2 as SYDVKM. This CDR3 has 14 amino acids. The ends were cut back, 7 bases at V and 3 bases at J, with 15 bases in the middle. The CDR3 nucleotides read TGTGCCAGCACGCTAAGGGGGACCTACTATGGCTACACCTTC. Translating gives CASTLRGTYYGYTF.

The rearrangement uses TRBV6-5 and TRBJ2-5; D is perhaps TRBD2 (7 bases). Germline V lookup: CDR1 MNHEY, CDR2 SVGAGI. This CDR3 is built from 15 residues. The V end lost 7 bases, the J end lost 4 bases, and 19 bases lay between the germline ends. The CDR3 region is CASTFSGGRRETQYF. The CDR3 coding sequence is TGTGCCAGCACCTTTTCGGGGGGCCGGAGAGAGACCCAGTACTTC.

The CDR3 loop reads CSALQIAEAFF. CDR3 bases: TGCAGCGCACTGCAGATTGCGGAAGCTTTCTTT. V usage is TRBV29-1 and J usage is TRBJ1-1; D is unclear. Per the germline V gene, CDR1 is SQVTM and CDR2 is ANQGSEA. V was trimmed by 7 bases and J by 8 bases, leaving 14 bases between them. This CDR3 contains 11 residues.

This clonotype was counted many times. The chain joins TRBV7-8 to TRBJ1-4; TRBD1 agrees at 7 bases. J was trimmed by 4 bases and V by 4 bases; bases with no gene match: 3. CDR3 size: 14 residues. Germline values: CDR1 SGHVS, CDR2 FQNEAQ. The CDR3 protein is CASSSGQFNEKLFF. The DNA for the CDR3 is TGTGCCAGCAGCTCGGGACAGTTTAATGAAAAACTGTTTTTT. The complete variable domain, with remaining parts taken from reference TRBV7-8 and TRBJ1-4, reads GAGVSQSPRYKVAKRGQDVALRCDPISGHVSLFWYQQALGQGPEFLTYFQNEAQLDKSGLPSDRFFAERPEGSVSTLKIQRTQQEDSAVYLCASSSGQFNEKLFFGSGTQLSVL.

This clonotype was counted many times. The V call is TRBV7-6, the J call TRBJ1-1; no clear D. This CDR3 has 16 amino acids. Germline values: CDR1 SGHVS, CDR2 FNYEAQ. The germline V and J ends were trimmed by 7 bases and 0 bases, with 18 bases remaining between them. The CDR3 bases are TGTGCCAGCACCCTCGACCTTGGCAAGATGAACACTGAAGCTTTCTTT. Translated: CASTLDLGKMNTEAFF.

In its sample, this clonotype was seen many times. This chain connects TRBV19 to TRBJ1-5; D is unresolved. This CDR3 spans 12 amino acids. V lost 6 bases and J 0 bases, leaving 3 bases between the germline ends. Germline V gene sequence: CDR1 LNHDA, CDR2 SQIVND (reference sequence). DNA of the CDR3: TGTGCCAGTAGCTATAGCAATCAGCCCCAGCATTTT. Amino acid sequence: CASSYSNQPQHF.

Only one count was recorded for this clonotype. The chain has TRBV20-1 and TRBJ1-5; 10 bases fit TRBD1. The J segment lost 0 bases and the V segment lost 4 bases, leaving 3 bases of the junction unmatched. CDR3 length equals 15 residues. Per germline, CDR1 DFQATT and CDR2 SNEGSKA (reference sequence). The CDR3 is CSATGQGISNQPQHF. The CDR3 DNA sequence: TGCAGTGCTACGGGACAGGGGATTAGCAATCAGCCCCAGCATTTT.

This clonotype occurred a few times. The chain carries TRBV6-1 and TRBJ2-7, with D possibly called TRBD1 or TRBD2 (6 bases each). Looked up from germline, CDR1 is MNHNS and CDR2 is SASEGT. The CDR3 has 14 amino acids. Between the trimmed V and J ends, which lost 9 bases and 3 bases, there was a span of 18 bases. CDR3 residues: CASQRGADLYEQYF. DNA for the CDR3: TGTGCCAGTCAGAGGGGGGCGGATCTCTACGAGCAGTACTTC.

This clonotype has more than one count but fewer than ten. This chain uses TRBV28 with TRBJ1-5; TRBD1 agrees at 8 bases. In germline, CDR1 is MDHEN, CDR2 SYDVKM. J lost 4 bases, V lost 9 bases, and 5 bases had no gene match. The CDR3 is 13 residues long. The CDR3 nucleotides are TGTGCCAGTAGGGACAGGCTAAATCAGCCCCAGCATTTT. Amino acid sequence: CASRDRLNQPQHF.

This clonotype was seen many times. This chain joins TRBV2 and TRBJ2-7; a weak D match, TRBD1 (5 bases). The germline V and J ends were trimmed by 4 bases and 1 base, with 5 bases remaining between them. This CDR3 is 12 amino acids long. CDR1 SNHLY and CDR2 FYNNEI come from the germline V gene. CDR3 sequence reads: CASSGQSYEQYF. In nucleotides, the CDR3 is TGTGCCAGCAGTGGACAGTCCTACGAGCAGTACTTC. Full variable domain (rest looked up from reference TRBV2 and TRBJ2-7): EPEVTQTPSHQVTQMGQEVILRCVPISNHLYFYWYRQILGQKVEFLVSFYNNEISEKSEIFDDQFSVERPDGSNFTLKIRSTKLEDSAMYFCASSGQSYEQYFGPGTRLTVT.

The chain joins TRBV2 to TRBJ2-7, with 9 bases fitting TRBD1. After removal of 6 bases from V and 3 bases from J, the junction contained 9 bases not matched to a gene. Germline V gene sequence: CDR1 SNHLY, CDR2 FYNNEI. CDR3 length: 15 residues. The CDR3 DNA reads TGTGCCAGCAGACCACCTGGGACAGGGAACTACGAGCAGTACTTC. Amino acid sequence: CASRPPGTGNYEQYF.

The rearrangement links TRBV10-3 to TRBJ1-2; D unresolved. In germline, CDR1 is ENHRY, CDR2 SYGVKD. This CDR3 spans 12 amino acids. The V end was cut by 10 bases, the J end by 8 bases, with 17 bases between. Here the CDR3 DNA reads TGTGCCACGGCCGAAAACGCGGGGGGCTACACCTTC. Protein: CATAENAGGYTF.

This clonotype appeared many times. The genes are TRBV7-9 and TRBJ2-2, with D maybe TRBD2 (5 bases). The CDR3 has 15 residues. V dropped 5 bases and J dropped 3 bases, with 13 bases sitting between them. Germline lookup yields CDR1 SEHNR and CDR2 FQNEAQ (reference sequence). This chain's CDR3 is CASSAAGKYTGELFF. The DNA for the CDR3 is TGTGCCAGCAGCGCCGCCGGGAAGTACACCGGGGAGCTGTTTTTT.

The rearrangement links TRBV28 to TRBJ2-5; D is uncertain. Germline-derived CDR1 and CDR2 are MDHEN and SYDVKM. The CDR3 covers 14 residues. Trimming removed 5 bases at V and 2 bases at J, with 12 bases between. The CDR3 DNA is TGTGCCAGCAGTGCCCGGGCCATACAAGAGACCCAGTACTTC. It specifies CASSARAIQETQYF. Full variable domain (missing parts from reference TRBV28 and TRBJ2-5): DVKVTQSSRYLVKRTGEKVFLECVQDMDHENMFWYRQDPGLGLRLIYFSYDVKMKEKGDIPEGYSVSREKKERFSLILESASTNQTSMYLCASSARAIQETQYFGPGTRLLVL.